This T cell receptor beta chain appears in the sequencing data of a study of identical twins. V shed 6 bases and J shed 0 bases, with 18 bases lying between them. This CDR3 has 17 amino acids. Germline V gives CDR1 MDHEN, CDR2 SYDVKM. Whole-study findings and limits: With beta out-of-frame sequences, excess sharing by twins was weaker. Compared with models, monozygotic twins showed more out-of-frame TCR alpha sharing.

TCRdb re-derived calls from the 5' RACE reads in MiXCR, one entry per CDR3 protein. The sample has 500,000 to 700,000 distinct CDR3 sequences, under 8.5% seen once; the top ten hold around 1.6%. The table lists this clonotype with a few counts. The antigen is not known. The same specimen was also included in a second study, on yellow fever vaccine responses in identical twins.

Sequencing was performed on PBMCs. The sequence was obtained from a woman between 18 and 30 years old in good health. V usage is TRBV28 and J usage is TRBJ1-5; weak D call: TRBD1 (6 bases). CDR3 DNA sequence: TGTGCCAGCAGCCCACCGGGACACCAGTATAGCAATCAGCCCCAGCATTTT. This gives the protein CASSPPGHQYSNQPQHF.